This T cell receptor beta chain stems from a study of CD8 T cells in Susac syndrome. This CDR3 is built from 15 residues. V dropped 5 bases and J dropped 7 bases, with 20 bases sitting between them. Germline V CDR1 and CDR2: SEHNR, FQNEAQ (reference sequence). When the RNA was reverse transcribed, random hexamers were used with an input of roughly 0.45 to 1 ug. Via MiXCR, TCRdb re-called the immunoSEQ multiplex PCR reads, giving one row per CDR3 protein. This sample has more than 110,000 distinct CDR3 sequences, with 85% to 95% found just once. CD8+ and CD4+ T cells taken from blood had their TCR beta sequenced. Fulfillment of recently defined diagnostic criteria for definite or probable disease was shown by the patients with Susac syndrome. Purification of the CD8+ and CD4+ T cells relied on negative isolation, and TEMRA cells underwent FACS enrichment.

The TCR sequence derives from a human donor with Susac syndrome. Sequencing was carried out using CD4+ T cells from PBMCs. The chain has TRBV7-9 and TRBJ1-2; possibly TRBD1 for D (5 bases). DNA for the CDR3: TGTGCCAGCAGCCCCAGGGCCGCGAAAGATTTTGGCTACACCTTC. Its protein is CASSPRAAKDFGYTF.